The source of this T cell receptor beta chain is a study of OX40 agonist ivuxolimab in advanced cancers. Repertoires were generated with immunoSEQ multiplex PCR, while TCRdb's copy carries only in-frame clones and drops some. Of 60,000 to 80,000 clones listed, approximately 82% are singletons. The germline V gene has CDR1 SEHNR and CDR2 FQNEAQ (reference sequence). Trimming removed 0 bases at V and 6 bases at J, with 14 bases between. This CDR3 has 15 amino acids. Study outcomes and limitations: Partly responding patients at 0.1-3.0 mg/kg showed some of the smallest clonal expansion.

Comments on this clone: Its antigen is unidentified.

The chain couples TRBV7-9 to TRBJ1-1; tentative D call: TRBD1 (5 bases). Sequencing was performed on CD4+ or CD8+ T cells sorted from blood, taken in a trial of the OX40 agonist ivuxolimab. The TCR comes from an adult with an advanced solid tumor such as melanoma, head and neck, liver or kidney cancer. CDR3 DNA: TGTGCCAGCAGCTTAGCGAGGTTAGGGGATCCTGAAGCTTTCTTT. This gives the protein CASSLARLGDPEAFF.